This TCR beta chain was identified in a study of T-cell memory formation after mild COVID-19. The CDR3 is made up of 14 amino acids. V lost 5 bases and J 5 bases, leaving 16 bases between the germline ends. Germline loops: CDR1 SGHTA, CDR2 FQGNSA. MiXCR was run by TCRdb on the 5' RACE reads, yielding one entry per CDR3 protein. This sample has 350,000 to 400,000 distinct CDR3 sequences, with 14% found just once. This receptor was taken from a man aged 18 to 29 who had mild COVID-19 (a few samples of this study predate the infection). Cell type and time point are not known. Sequenced sample: PBMCs or a T cell subset sorted from them (not recorded which). This chain links TRBV7-2 with TRBJ2-7; D possibly corresponds to TRBD2 (5 bases). This CDR3 is CASSPPSGWHEQYF. The DNA for the CDR3 is TGTGCCAGCAGCCCCCCCTCGGGGTGGCACGAGCAGTACTTC.